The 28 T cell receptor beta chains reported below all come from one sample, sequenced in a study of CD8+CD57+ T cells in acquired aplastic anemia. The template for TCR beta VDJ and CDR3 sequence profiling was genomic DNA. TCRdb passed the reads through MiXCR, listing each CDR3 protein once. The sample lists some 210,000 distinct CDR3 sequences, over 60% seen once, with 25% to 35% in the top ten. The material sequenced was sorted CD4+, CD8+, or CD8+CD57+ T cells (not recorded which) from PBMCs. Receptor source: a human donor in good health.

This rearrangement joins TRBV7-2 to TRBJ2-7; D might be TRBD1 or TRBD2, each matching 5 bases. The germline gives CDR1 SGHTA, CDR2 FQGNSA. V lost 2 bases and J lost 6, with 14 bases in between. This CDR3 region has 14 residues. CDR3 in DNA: TGTGCCAGCAGCTTACCTCGAGGGGCCTCCGAGCAGTACTTC. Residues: CASSLPRGASEQYF.

CDR3 nucleotides: TGCAGTGCCACTTGGTTAAACTCCTACAATGAGCAGTTCTTC. Protein product: CSATWLNSYNEQFF. The rearrangement joins TRBV20-1 to TRBJ2-1; no definite D call. V was clipped by 6 bases and J by 0 bases, with 12 bases between them. The CDR3 covers 14 residues. CDR1 and CDR2 from the germline V gene are DFQATT and SNEGSKA (reference sequence).

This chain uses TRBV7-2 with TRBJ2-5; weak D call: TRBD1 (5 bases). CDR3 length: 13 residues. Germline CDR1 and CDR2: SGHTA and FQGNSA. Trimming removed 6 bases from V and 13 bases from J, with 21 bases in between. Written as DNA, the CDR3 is TGTGCCAGCAGTTCCCCTTTGGACACCGCGATGTACTTC. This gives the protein CASSSPLDTAMYF.

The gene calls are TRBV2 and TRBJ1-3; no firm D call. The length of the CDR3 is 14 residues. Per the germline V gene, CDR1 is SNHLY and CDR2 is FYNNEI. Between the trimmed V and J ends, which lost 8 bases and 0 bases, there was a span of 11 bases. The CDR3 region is CASWRPSSGNTIYF. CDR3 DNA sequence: TGTGCCAGCTGGCGACCATCCTCTGGAAACACCATATATTTT.

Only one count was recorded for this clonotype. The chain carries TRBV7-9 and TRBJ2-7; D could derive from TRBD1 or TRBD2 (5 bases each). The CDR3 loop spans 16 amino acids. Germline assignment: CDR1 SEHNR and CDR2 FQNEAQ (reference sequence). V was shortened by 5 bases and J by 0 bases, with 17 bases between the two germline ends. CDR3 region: CASSPGRGGSSYEQYF. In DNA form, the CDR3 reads TGTGCCAGCAGCCCCGGACGGGGCGGAAGCTCCTACGAGCAGTACTTC.

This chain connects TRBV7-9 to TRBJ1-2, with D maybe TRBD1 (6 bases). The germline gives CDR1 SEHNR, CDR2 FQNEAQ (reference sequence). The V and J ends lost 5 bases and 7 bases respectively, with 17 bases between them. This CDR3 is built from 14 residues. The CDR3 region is CASSQAEGVAGYTF. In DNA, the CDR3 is TGTGCCAGCAGCCAAGCGGAGGGGGTAGCTGGCTACACCTTC.

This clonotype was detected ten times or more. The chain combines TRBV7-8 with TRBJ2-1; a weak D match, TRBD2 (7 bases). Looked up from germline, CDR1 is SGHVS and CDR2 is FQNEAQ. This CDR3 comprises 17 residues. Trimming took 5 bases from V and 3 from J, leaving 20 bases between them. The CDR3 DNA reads TGTGCCAGCAGCCCAGAGGGGGGGGCAGCTGGCTACAATGAGCAGTTCTTC. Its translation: CASSPEGGAAGYNEQFF.

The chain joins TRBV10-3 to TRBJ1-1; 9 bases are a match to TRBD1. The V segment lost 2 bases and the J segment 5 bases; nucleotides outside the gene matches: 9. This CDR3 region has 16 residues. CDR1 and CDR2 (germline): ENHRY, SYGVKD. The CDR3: CAISELGQGGFTEAFF. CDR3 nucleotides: TGTGCCATCAGTGAGCTGGGACAGGGAGGGTTTACTGAAGCTTTCTTT.

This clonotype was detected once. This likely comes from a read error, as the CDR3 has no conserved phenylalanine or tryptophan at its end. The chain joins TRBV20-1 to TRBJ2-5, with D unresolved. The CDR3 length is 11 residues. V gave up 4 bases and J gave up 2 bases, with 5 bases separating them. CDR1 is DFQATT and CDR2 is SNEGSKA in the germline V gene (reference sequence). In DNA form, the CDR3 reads TGCAGTGCTATTCAGCAAGAGACCCAGTACCTC. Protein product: CSAIQQETQYL.

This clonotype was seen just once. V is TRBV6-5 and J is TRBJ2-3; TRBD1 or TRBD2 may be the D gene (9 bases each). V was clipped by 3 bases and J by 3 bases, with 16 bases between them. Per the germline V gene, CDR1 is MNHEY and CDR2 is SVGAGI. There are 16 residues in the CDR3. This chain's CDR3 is CASSYLAGQGTDTQYF. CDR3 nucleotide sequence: TGTGCCAGCAGTTATCTAGCGGGACAGGGAACAGATACGCAGTATTTT.

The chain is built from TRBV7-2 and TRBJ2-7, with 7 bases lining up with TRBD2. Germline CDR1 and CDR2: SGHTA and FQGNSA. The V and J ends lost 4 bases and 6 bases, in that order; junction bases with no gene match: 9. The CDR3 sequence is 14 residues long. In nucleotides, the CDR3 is TGTGCCAGCAGCTCTCTAGCGGCGAATGGCGAGCAGTACTTC. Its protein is CASSSLAANGEQYF.

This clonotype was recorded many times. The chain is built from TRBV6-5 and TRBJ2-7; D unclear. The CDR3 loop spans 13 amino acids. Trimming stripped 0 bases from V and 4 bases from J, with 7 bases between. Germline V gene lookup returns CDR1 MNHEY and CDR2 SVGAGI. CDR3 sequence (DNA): TGTGCCAGCAGTTACTCAGACGGGTACGAGCAGTACTTC. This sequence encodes CASSYSDGYEQYF.

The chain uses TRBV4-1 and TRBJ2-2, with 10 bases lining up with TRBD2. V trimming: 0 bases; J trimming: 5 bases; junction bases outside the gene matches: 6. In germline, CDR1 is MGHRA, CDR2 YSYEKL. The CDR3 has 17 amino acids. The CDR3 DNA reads TGCGCCAGCAGCCAAGACGTCCTTAGCGGGAGGACCGGGGAGCTGTTTTTT. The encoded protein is CASSQDVLSGRTGELFF.

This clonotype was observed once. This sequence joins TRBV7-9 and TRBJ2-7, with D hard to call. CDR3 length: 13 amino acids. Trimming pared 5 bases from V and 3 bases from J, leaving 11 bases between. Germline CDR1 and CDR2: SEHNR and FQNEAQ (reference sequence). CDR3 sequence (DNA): TGTGCCAGCAGCAATTCGGGTAACTACGAGCAGTACTTC. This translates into CASSNSGNYEQYF.

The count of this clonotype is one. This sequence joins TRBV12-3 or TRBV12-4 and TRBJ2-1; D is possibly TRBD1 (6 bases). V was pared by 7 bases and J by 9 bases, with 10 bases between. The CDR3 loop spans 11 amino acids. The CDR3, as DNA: TGTGCCAGCACCCCAGGGGTTGAGCAGTTCTTC. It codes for CASTPGVEQFF.

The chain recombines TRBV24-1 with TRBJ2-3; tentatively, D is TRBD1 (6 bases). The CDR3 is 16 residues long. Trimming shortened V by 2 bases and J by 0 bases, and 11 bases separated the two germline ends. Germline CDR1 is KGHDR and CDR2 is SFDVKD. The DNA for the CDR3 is TGTGCCACCAGTGATTGGGAGACAGGAAGCACAGATACGCAGTATTTT. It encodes CATSDWETGSTDTQYF.

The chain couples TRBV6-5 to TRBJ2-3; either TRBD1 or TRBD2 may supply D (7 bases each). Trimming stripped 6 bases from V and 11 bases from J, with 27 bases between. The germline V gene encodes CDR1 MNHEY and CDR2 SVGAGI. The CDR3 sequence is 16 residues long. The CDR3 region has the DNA TGTGCCAGCAGACCCAGGGGGGGGGGGCATGGGAATGAGCAGTATTTT. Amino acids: CASRPRGGGHGNEQYF.

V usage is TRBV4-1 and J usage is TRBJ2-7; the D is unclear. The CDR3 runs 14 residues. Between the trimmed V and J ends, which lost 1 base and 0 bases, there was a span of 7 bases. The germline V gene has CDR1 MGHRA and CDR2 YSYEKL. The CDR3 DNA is TGCGCCAGCAGCCAAGTGACGGTCTCCTACGAGCAGTACTTC. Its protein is CASSQVTVSYEQYF.

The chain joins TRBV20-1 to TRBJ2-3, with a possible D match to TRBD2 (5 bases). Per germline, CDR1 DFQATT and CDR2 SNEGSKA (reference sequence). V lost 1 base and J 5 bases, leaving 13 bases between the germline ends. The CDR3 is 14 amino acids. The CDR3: CSARAPAGGDTQYF. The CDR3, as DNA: TGCAGTGCTAGAGCTCCGGCAGGAGGAGATACGCAGTATTTT.

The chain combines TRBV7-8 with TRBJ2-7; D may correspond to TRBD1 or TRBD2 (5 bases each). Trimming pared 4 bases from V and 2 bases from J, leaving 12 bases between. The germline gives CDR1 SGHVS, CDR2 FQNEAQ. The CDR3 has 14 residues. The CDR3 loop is CASSSGRTPYEQYF. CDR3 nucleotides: TGTGCCAGCAGCTCGGGACGGACCCCCTACGAGCAGTACTTC. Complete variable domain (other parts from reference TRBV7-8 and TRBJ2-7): GAGVSQSPRYKVAKRGQDVALRCDPISGHVSLFWYQQALGQGPEFLTYFQNEAQLDKSGLPSDRFFAERPEGSVSTLKIQRTQQEDSAVYLCASSSGRTPYEQYFGPGTRLTVT.

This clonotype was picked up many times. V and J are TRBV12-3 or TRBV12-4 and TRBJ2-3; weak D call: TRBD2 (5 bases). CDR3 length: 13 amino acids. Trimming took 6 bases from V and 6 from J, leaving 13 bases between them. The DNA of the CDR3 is TGTGCCAGCAGCCCTGAGGGTTTGGATACGCAGTATTTT. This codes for CASSPEGLDTQYF.

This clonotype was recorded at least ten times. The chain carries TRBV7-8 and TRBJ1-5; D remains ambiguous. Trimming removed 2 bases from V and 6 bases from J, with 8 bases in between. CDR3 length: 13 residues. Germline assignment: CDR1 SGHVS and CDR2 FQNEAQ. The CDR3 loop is CASSLLWGQPQHF. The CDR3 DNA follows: TGTGCCAGCAGCTTACTATGGGGTCAGCCCCAGCATTTT.

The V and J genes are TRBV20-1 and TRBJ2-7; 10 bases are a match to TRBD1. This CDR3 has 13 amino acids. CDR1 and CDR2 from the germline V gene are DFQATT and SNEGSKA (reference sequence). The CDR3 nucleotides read TGCAGGAACGGGACAGGGGATTCCTACGAGCAGTACTTC. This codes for CRNGTGDSYEQYF.

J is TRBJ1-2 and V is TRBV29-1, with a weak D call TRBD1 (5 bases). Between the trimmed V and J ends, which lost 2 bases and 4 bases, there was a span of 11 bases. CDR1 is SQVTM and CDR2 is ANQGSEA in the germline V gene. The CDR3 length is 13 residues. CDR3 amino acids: CSVEPGISYGYTF. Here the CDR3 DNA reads TGCAGCGTTGAACCAGGGATTTCCTATGGCTACACCTTC.

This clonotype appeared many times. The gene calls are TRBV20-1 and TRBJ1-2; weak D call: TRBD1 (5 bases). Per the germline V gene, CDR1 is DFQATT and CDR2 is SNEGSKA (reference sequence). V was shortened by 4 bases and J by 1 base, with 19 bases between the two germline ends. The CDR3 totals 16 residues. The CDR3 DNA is TGCAGTGCTATCACCTCCCTGGGACCGAATAACTATGGCTACACCTTC. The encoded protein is CSAITSLGPNNYGYTF.

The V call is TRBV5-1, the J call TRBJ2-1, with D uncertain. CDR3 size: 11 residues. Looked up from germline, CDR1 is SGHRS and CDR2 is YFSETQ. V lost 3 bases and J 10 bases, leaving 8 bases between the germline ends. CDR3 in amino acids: CASSSKYEQFF. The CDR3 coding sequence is TGCGCCAGCAGCTCGAAATACGAGCAGTTCTTC.

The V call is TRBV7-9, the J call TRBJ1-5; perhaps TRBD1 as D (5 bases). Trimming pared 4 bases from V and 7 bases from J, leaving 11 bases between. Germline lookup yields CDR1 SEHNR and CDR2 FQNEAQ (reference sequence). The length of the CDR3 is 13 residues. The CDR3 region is CASSSGTGQPQHF. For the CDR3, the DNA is TGTGCCAGCAGCTCCGGGACGGGGCAGCCCCAGCATTTT.

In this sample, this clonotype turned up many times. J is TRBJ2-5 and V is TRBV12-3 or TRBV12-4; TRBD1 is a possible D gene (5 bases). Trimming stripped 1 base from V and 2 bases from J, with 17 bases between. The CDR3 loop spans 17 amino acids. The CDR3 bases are TGTGCCAGCAGTTTAGTACAGGACGTAAAAGAACAAGAGACCCAGTACTTC. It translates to CASSLVQDVKEQETQYF.